This TCR beta chain came from a study of radiotherapy plus CTLA-4 blockade in lung cancer. Study information: For about 18% of patients, objective responses occurred, and about 33% had disease control. Study-wide points: The study found tumor-derived TCR clones expanded in blood after radiotherapy plus ipilimumab.

Patients with chemo-refractory metastatic non-small-cell lung cancer received focal radiation plus CTLA-4 blockade with ipilimumab. The repertoire was sequenced with immunoSEQ multiplex PCR; TCRdb's copy has only in-frame clones and lacks some. This sample has roughly 53,000 clones, with approximately 80% found just once. Concerning this clone: Its matching antigen is unknown.

CDR1 is SGDLS and CDR2 is YYNGEE in the germline V gene. Trimming removed 0 bases at V and 12 bases at J, with 15 bases between. The CDR3 length is 14 residues. The source of this sequence is a human donor with non-small cell lung cancer who had a partial response to radiotherapy plus ipilimumab. The J gene is TRBJ1-4, the V gene TRBV9; unclear D gene. The sample was peripheral blood, taken from a patient treated with radiotherapy plus ipilimumab. CDR3 sequence (DNA): TGTGCCAGCAGCGTAGATAGTGGCGGCCGCCAACTGTTTTTT. It specifies CASSVDSGGRQLFF.